The rows below give T cell receptor beta chains drawn from one sample of a study of T cells in Graves' hyperthyroidism and ophthalmopathy. Each CDR3 protein gets one entry after TCRdb re-called the multiplex PCR reads with MiXCR. Here the sample spans around 250,000 distinct CDR3 sequences, over 15% being singletons. Sequencing used blood. These receptors were collected from a woman aged 18-35 years with Graves' ophthalmopathy. Each CDR3 is given with its conserved first and last residue. D genes are given only for firm matches. A row's size may be missing; if present it is once, few, many or a size class.

D gene,V gene,clone size,J gene,CDR3 DNA,CDR3 protein
NA,TRBV28,many,TRBJ2-1,TGTGCCAGCAGTACGCCGATTCGTGAGCAGTTCTTC,CASSTPIREQFF
NA,TRBV6-1,many,TRBJ2-1,TGTGCCAGCAGTGATACTAGGACCTACAATGAGCAGTTCTTC,CASSDTRTYNEQFF
NA,TRBV19,NA,TRBJ1-2,TGTGCCAGTAGGAAGGGCAGTGCCGTGCCTGGCACCTTC,CASRKGSAVPGTF
TRBD2,TRBV5-1,many,TRBJ2-2,TGCGCCAGCAGCTTGAGCGGGAAGGTCGGGGAGCTGTTTTTT,CASSLSGKVGELFF
TRBD2,TRBV7-9,few,TRBJ2-5,TGTGCCAGCACCCCATGGCCCGCTAGCGGGGGGTATATACAGGAGACCCAGTACTTC,CASTPWPASGGYIQETQYF
NA,TRBV2,many,TRBJ1-2,TGTGCCAGCAGTTTAGACGGGGGCGCGGGCTACACCTTC,CASSLDGGAGYTF
NA,TRBV28,many,TRBJ1-2,TGTGCCAGCAGTCCCACAGGTTTAAGAGGCTACACCTTC,CASSPTGLRGYTF
NA,TRBV28,many,TRBJ2-2,TGTGCCAGCACCGGGACTCGCACCGGGGAGCTGTTTTTT,CASTGTRTGELFF
NA,TRBV13,NA,TRBJ2-1,TGTGCCAGCAGCCAAGATAAGAGGAATGAGCAGTTCTTC,CASSQDKRNEQFF
NA,TRBV29-1,many,TRBJ2-2,TGCAGCGGTGTTCGTAATTTAAACACCGGGGAGCTGTTTTTT,CSGVRNLNTGELFF
TRBD1,TRBV20-1,many,TRBJ1-2,TGCAGTGCTAGAGATACGACAGGGGGTGACTATGGCTACACCTTC,CSARDTTGGDYGYTF
TRBD1,TRBV6-2/TRBV6-3,few,TRBJ2-3,TGTGCCAGCAGTCCGAACAGGGGAAGATGGTATTTT,CASSPNRGRWYF
NA,TRBV27,many,TRBJ1-3,TGTGCCAGCAGTTTACGGGGGCCCCACTCTGGAAACACCATATATTTT,CASSLRGPHSGNTIYF
TRBD2,TRBV9,many,TRBJ2-1,TGTGCCAGCAGCGCATCTAGCGGGGGACACAATGAGCAGTTCTTC,CASSASSGGHNEQFF
TRBD2,TRBV7-8,many,TRBJ2-1,TGTGCCAGCAGCTTATATGCTAGCGGTTATTACAATGAGCAGTTCTTC,CASSLYASGYYNEQFF
TRBD1,TRBV5-1,many,TRBJ1-2,TGCGCCAGCAGCCCGAGGACAGGAGGTTCCTTGGGCTATGGCTACACCTTC,CASSPRTGGSLGYGYTF
TRBD1,TRBV4-2,many,TRBJ1-2,TGTGCCAGCAGCCAAGACCGGGACAGAGTTGACGGCTACACCTTC,CASSQDRDRVDGYTF
TRBD2,TRBV4-2,many,TRBJ2-3,TGTGCCAGCAGCCAAGGCCCAGCGGGGGGGCAGGGAGATACGCAGTATTTT,CASSQGPAGGQGDTQYF
TRBD1,TRBV20-1,many,TRBJ2-6,TGCAGTGCTAAACAGGGGGCAACTGGGGCCAACGTCCTGACTTTC,CSAKQGATGANVLTF
NA,TRBV29-1,many,TRBJ1-2,TGCAGCGTTGTTGCGGGGCTGGAGGGCTACACCTTC,CSVVAGLEGYTF
TRBD2,TRBV7-8,many,TRBJ2-1,TGTGCCAGCAGCTTAGCGCACATCTTATCGGGGGGGATCTCCTACAATGAGCAGTTCTTC,CASSLAHILSGGISYNEQFF
NA,TRBV6-2/TRBV6-3,many,TRBJ2-1,TGTGCCAGCAGAACACAGCGTAGATACGTACCCAACAATGAGCAGTTCTTC,CASRTQRRYVPNNEQFF
TRBD1,TRBV5-1,NA,TRBJ2-2,TGCGCCAGCAGCCCCGGCTGGGGACAGGGGAACACCGGGGAGCTGTTTTTT,CASSPGWGQGNTGELFF
TRBD2,TRBV12-3/TRBV12-4,NA,TRBJ2-7,TGTGCCAGCAGTCGAGCGATTAGCGGGAGCTCCTACGAGCAGTACTTC,CASSRAISGSSYEQYF
NA,TRBV10-3,many,TRBJ1-2,TGTGCCATCAGTCCGAGCGGGACTAACTATGGCTACACCTTC,CAISPSGTNYGYTF
TRBD1,TRBV3-1,NA,TRBJ1-4,TGTGCCAGCAGCGACACAGGGGGCGCAGAAGAAAAACTGTTTTTT,CASSDTGGAEEKLFF
NA,TRBV5-1,NA,TRBJ2-5,TGCGCCAGCAGCTTGGAGCCCATCTGGCGGGAGACCCAGTACTTC,CASSLEPIWRETQYF
TRBD1,TRBV10-3,many,TRBJ2-5,TGTGCCATCGGACAGGGGGAGGAGACCCAGTACTTC,CAIGQGEETQYF
TRBD1,TRBV2,once,TRBJ2-2,TGTGCCAGCCTCGGACAGGGAAGGGGGGAGCTGTTTTTT,CASLGQGRGELFF
NA,TRBV5-4,few,TRBJ2-6,TGTGCCAGCACTAACCAGAACTCTGGGGCCAACGTCCTGACTTTC,CASTNQNSGANVLTF
NA,TRBV30,many,TRBJ2-7,TGTGCCTGGAGCCGTAGATCCTCCTACGAGCAGTACTTC,CAWSRRSSYEQYF
TRBD1,TRBV28,NA,TRBJ1-4,TGTGCCAGCAGCCGTCCCCGGACAGGGGAATCTTTT,CASSRPRTGESF
TRBD2,TRBV6-5,NA,TRBJ2-1,TGTGCCAGCAGTTACTCTGGGCTAGCGGGAGTTGAGACTCCGAATGAGCAGTTCTTC,CASSYSGLAGVETPNEQFF
TRBD2,TRBV4-1,many,TRBJ2-1,TGCGCCAGCAGCCCCGGACTAGCGGGAGGTGAGCAGTTCTTC,CASSPGLAGGEQFF
NA,TRBV7-8,many,TRBJ2-7,TGTGCCAGCAGCTTAGACGTGGGTTTCCACGAGCAGTACTTC,CASSLDVGFHEQYF
NA,TRBV5-8,many,TRBJ2-2,TGTGCCAGCAGCCCCGAGAACACCGGGGAGCTGTTTTTT,CASSPENTGELFF
TRBD1,TRBV25-1,few,TRBJ1-3,TGTGCCAGCAGTGAATCCGGACAGGGGGCGGGCGGCACCATATATTTT,CASSESGQGAGGTIYF
NA,TRBV9,many,TRBJ2-7,TGTGCCAGCAGTAAGGGGAGTAGCTCCTACGAGCAGTACTTC,CASSKGSSSYEQYF
NA,TRBV2,many,TRBJ1-6,TGTGCCAGCAGTGGTGGGAATTATTCACCCCTCCACTTT,CASSGGNYSPLHF
NA,TRBV6-1,many,TRBJ1-3,TGTGCCATCTACGACAGGAGTTCTGGAAACACCATATATTTT,CAIYDRSSGNTIYF
NA,TRBV5-6,many,TRBJ1-1,TGTGCCAGCAGTCCGGATGTGAGTGGGACTGAAGCTTTCTTT,CASSPDVSGTEAFF